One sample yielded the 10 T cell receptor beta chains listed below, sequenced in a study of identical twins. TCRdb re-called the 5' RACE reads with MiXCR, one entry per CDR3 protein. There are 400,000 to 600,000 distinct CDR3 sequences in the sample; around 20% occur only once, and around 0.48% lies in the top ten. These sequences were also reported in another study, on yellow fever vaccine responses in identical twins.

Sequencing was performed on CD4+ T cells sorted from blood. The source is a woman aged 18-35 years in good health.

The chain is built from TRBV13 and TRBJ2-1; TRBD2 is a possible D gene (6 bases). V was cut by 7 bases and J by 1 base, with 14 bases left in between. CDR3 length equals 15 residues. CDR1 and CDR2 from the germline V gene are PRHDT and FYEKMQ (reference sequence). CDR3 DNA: TGTGCCAGCACGTGGCGGGGTAGTTCCTACAATGAGCAGTTCTTC. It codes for CASTWRGSSYNEQFF.

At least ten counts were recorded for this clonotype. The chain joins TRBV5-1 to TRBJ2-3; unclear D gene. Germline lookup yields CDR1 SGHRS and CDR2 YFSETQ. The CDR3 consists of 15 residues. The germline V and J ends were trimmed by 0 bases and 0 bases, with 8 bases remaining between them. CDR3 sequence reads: CASSLASTSTDTQYF. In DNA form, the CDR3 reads TGCGCCAGCAGCTTGGCCTCTACTAGCACAGATACGCAGTATTTT.

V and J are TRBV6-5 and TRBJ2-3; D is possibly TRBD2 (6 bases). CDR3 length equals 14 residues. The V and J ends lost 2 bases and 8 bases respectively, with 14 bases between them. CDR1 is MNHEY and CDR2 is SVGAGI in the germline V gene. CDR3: CASSYVMGGATQYF. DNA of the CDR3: TGTGCCAGCAGTTACGTAATGGGGGGAGCTACGCAGTATTTT.

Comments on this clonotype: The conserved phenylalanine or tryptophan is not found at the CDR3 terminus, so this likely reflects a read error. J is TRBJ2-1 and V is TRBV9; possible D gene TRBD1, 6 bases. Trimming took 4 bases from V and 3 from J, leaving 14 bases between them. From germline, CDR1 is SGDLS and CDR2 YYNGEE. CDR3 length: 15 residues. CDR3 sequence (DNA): TGTGCCAGCAGCCAGGGGCTAGCAGACTACAATGAGCAGTTCCTC. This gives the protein CASSQGLADYNEQFL.

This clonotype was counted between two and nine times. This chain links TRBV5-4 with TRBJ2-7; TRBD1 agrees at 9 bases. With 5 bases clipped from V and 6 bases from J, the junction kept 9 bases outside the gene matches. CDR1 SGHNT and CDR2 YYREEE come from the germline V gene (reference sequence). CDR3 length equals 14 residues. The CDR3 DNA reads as TGTGCCAGCAGTACCCGGGACAGGGATTTCGAGCAGTACTTC. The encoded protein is CASSTRDRDFEQYF. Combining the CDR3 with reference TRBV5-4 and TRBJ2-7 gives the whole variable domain ETGVTQSPTHLIKTRGQQVTLRCSSQSGHNTVSWYQQALGQGPQFIFQYYREEENGRGNFPPRFSGLQFPNYSSELNVNALELDDSALYLCASSTRDRDFEQYFGPGTRLTVT.

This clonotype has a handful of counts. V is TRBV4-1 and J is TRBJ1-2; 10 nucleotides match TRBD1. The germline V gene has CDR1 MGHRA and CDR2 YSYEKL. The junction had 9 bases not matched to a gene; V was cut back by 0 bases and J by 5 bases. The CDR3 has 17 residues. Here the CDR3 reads CASSQEHVRDRGYGYTF. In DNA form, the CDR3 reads TGCGCCAGCAGCCAAGAGCATGTTCGGGACAGGGGTTATGGCTACACCTTC.

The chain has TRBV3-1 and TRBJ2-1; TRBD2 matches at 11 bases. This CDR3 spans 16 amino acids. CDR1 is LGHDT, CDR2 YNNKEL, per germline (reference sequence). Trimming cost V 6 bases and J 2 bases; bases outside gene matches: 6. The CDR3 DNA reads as TGTGCCAGCAGGAGGGGACTAGCGGATGCCTACAATGAGCAGTTCTTC. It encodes CASRRGLADAYNEQFF.

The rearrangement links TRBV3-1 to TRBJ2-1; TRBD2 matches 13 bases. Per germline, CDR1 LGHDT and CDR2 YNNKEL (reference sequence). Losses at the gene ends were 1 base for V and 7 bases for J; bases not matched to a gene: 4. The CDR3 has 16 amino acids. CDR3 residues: CASSQGLAGGQNEQFF. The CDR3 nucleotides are TGTGCCAGCAGCCAAGGACTAGCGGGGGGACAGAATGAGCAGTTCTTC.

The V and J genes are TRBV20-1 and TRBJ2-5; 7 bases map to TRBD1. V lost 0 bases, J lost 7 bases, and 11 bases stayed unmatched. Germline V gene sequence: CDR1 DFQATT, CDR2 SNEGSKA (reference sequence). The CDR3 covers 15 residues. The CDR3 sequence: CSARDNTGAQGTQYF. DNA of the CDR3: TGCAGTGCTAGAGATAATACAGGGGCTCAGGGGACCCAGTACTTC.

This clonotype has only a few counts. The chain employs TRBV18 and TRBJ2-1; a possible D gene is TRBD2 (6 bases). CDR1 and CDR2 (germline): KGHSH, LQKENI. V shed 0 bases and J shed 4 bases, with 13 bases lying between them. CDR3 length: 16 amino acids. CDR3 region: CASSPPRTKNYNEQFF. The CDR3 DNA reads TGTGCCAGCTCACCACCTCGGACTAAAAATTACAATGAGCAGTTCTTC.